This TCR beta chain was captured by sequencing in a study of cytotoxic CD8 clonotypes in ibrutinib-treated CLL. The overall study: Within the patient group, approximately 10 were relapsed/refractory and around 15 treatment-naive, and 17 to 18 were IGHV unmutated. Response sampling took place at median 12 months of treatment, range 6 to 36.

The TCR beta libraries used about 2 micrograms of genomic DNA that came from cryopreserved PBMCs. Points from the study as a whole: Timing of sampling differed between sustained-remission and progressing patients.

Turning to this clone: Its antigen is unknown.

Libraries were prepared by immunoSEQ multiplex PCR; TCRdb keeps only in-frame clonotypes and omits some of them. The sample shows approximately 120,000 clones, 58% of them seen only once. This clonotype was obtained from a human donor with chronic lymphocytic leukemia. Source: PBMCs, taken after 24 months of ibrutinib treatment.

The CDR3 DNA sequence: TGCAGTGCTAGAGAACGTCAAGCTTTCTTT. Translation gives CSARERQAFF. The genes are TRBV20-1 and TRBJ1-1; no clear D. The CDR3 spans 10 residues. Trimming stripped 0 bases from V and 9 bases from J, with 5 bases between. Germline values: CDR1 DFQATT, CDR2 SNEGSKA (reference sequence).